Following are 25 T cell receptor beta chains from one sample sequenced in a study of cytomegalovirus exposure and HLA in healthy donors. The PCR made use of 60 Vbeta and 13 Jbeta primers. Measured with immunoSEQ multiplex PCR; TCRdb has only the in-frame clones, and not every one. Here the sample spans 140,000 to 150,000 clones, roughly 78% being singletons. Sequenced input: PBMCs. Receptor source: a female donor in good health and CMV-seronegative.

The genes are TRBV28 and TRBJ1-2; 9 bases are shared with TRBD1. J was trimmed by 8 bases and V by 5 bases; bases with no gene match: 12. Per the germline V gene, CDR1 is MDHEN and CDR2 is SYDVKM. The CDR3 has 15 amino acids. The CDR3 reads CASSITPGTGRGYTF. The DNA of the CDR3 is TGTGCCAGCAGTATAACCCCCGGGACAGGGCGAGGCTACACCTTC.

V and J are TRBV7-6 and TRBJ1-2; D uncertain. Germline CDR1 reads SGHVS; CDR2 reads FNYEAQ. The CDR3 is made up of 14 amino acids. The V end lost 2 bases, the J end lost 8 bases, and 15 bases lay between the germline ends. In DNA, the CDR3 is TGTGCCAGCAGCTTAAGCCCGATTAATTGGGGCTACACCTTC. This sequence encodes CASSLSPINWGYTF.

This clone was picked up a small number of times. The chain couples TRBV7-2 to TRBJ1-4; the D is unclear. The CDR3 is 12 amino acids. CDR1 SGHTA and CDR2 FQGNSA come from the germline V gene. V was pared by 3 bases and J by 6 bases, with 5 bases between. Written as DNA, the CDR3 is TGTGCCAGCAGCTTGCAGGATGAAAAACTGTTTTTT. This codes for CASSLQDEKLFF.

CDR3 DNA: TGTGCCAGCAGCTTGGTGTCTGGGGGACTCATGAACACTGAAGCTTTCTTT. This translates into CASSLVSGGLMNTEAFF. The chain combines TRBV5-5 with TRBJ1-1, with D perhaps matching TRBD1 (5 bases). Trimming cost V 0 bases and J 0 bases, with 15 bases left between them. This CDR3 region has 17 residues. Germline-derived CDR1 and CDR2 are SGHKS and YYEKEE (reference sequence). Complete variable domain (other parts from reference TRBV5-5 and TRBJ1-1): DAGVTQSPTHLIKTRGQQVTLRCSPISGHKSVSWYQQVLGQGPQFIFQYYEKEERGRGNFPDRFSARQFPNYSSELNVNALLLGDSALYLCASSLVSGGLMNTEAFFGQGTRLTVV.

CDR3 nucleotide sequence: TGCAGCGCCGAGGCGTCTAGCGGGAGGGGCGGGGAGACCCAGTACTTC. Translation: CSAEASSGRGGETQYF. The chain employs TRBV29-1 and TRBJ2-5; TRBD2 aligns across 12 bases. Germline V gene sequence: CDR1 SQVTM, CDR2 ANQGSEA. V lost 7 bases and J lost 5; bases outside the gene matches: 14. The CDR3 has 16 amino acids.

The chain links TRBV11-2 to TRBJ2-7, with 10 bases fitting TRBD2. The V gene end was trimmed by 5 bases and the J gene end by 3 bases; junction bases not matched to a gene: 7. Germline V gene data show CDR1 as SGHAT and CDR2 as FQNNGV. The CDR3 loop spans 15 amino acids. The CDR3 reads CASSLTSGDVYEQYF. The CDR3 bases are TGTGCCAGCAGCCTCACTAGCGGGGACGTCTACGAGCAGTACTTC.

The count of this clone is one. The chain is built from TRBV19 and TRBJ1-2; 10 nucleotides align to TRBD1. J gave up 2 bases and V 7 bases, and 7 bases lay outside the gene matches. CDR3 length: 15 amino acids. The germline V gene has CDR1 LNHDA and CDR2 SQIVND (reference sequence). Here the CDR3 DNA reads TGTGCCAGTACGGCGACAGGGGGCGTGAACTATGGCTACACCTTC. Residues: CASTATGGVNYGYTF. Looking up the rest from reference TRBV19 and TRBJ1-2 gives the full variable domain: DGGITQSPKYLFRKEGQNVTLSCEQNLNHDAMYWYRQDPGQGLRLIYYSQIVNDFQKGDIAEGYSVSREKKESFPLTVTSAQKNPTAFYLCASTATGGVNYGYTFGSGTRLTVV.

The rearrangement joins TRBV30 to TRBJ1-1; D might be TRBD1 (5 bases). Trimming pared 1 base from V and 1 base from J, leaving 10 bases between. From germline, CDR1 is GTSNPN and CDR2 SVGIG (reference sequence). The CDR3 has 14 residues. For the CDR3, the DNA is TGTGCCTGGAGTGACGTCGACAGGAACACTGAAGCTTTCTTT. Encoded protein: CAWSDVDRNTEAFF.

This clone was observed a handful of times. The chain carries TRBV6-1 and TRBJ2-7; D is undetermined. V gave up 4 bases and J gave up 3 bases, with 10 bases separating them. Per the germline V gene, CDR1 is MNHNS and CDR2 is SASEGT. The CDR3 length is 13 residues. CDR3 loop: CASSVQPSYEQYF. The CDR3 DNA reads as TGTGCCAGCAGTGTACAACCAAGCTACGAGCAGTACTTC.

The chain employs TRBV5-1 and TRBJ1-1; 7 bases are shared with TRBD1. Per the germline V gene, CDR1 is SGHRS and CDR2 is YFSETQ. The V and J ends lost 5 bases and 5 bases, in that order; junction bases with no gene match: 21. The CDR3 totals 18 residues. CDR3 residues: CASRDELREGAPDTEAFF. The CDR3 coding sequence is TGCGCCAGCAGGGATGAGCTACGGGAGGGGGCCCCGGATACTGAAGCTTTCTTT.

The chain joins TRBV27 to TRBJ2-4; TRBD2 might be the D (6 bases). Deletions cut 4 bases from V and 4 bases from J, with 17 bases between. This CDR3 has 16 amino acids. CDR1 and CDR2 from the germline V gene are MNHEY and SMNVEV (reference sequence). CDR3 residues: CASSSSGLGGKNIQYF. The CDR3 DNA follows: TGTGCCAGCAGTTCTTCCGGACTCGGGGGAAAAAACATTCAGTACTTC.

The rearrangement uses TRBV27 and TRBJ2-7; 7 nucleotides line up with TRBD1. The V gene end was trimmed by 6 bases and the J gene end by 2 bases; junction bases not matched to a gene: 10. The CDR3 runs to 15 residues. Germline CDR1 MNHEY, CDR2 SMNVEV (reference sequence). CDR3 DNA: TGTGCCAGCAGACTTCTCGGGCAGGGGGCCTACGAGCAGTACTTC. Translating gives CASRLLGQGAYEQYF.

The rearrangement uses TRBV5-1 and TRBJ2-3; 11 bases align to TRBD2. This CDR3 is built from 15 residues. Per germline, CDR1 SGHRS and CDR2 YFSETQ. The junction had 10 bases not matched to a gene; V was cut back by 5 bases and J by 8 bases. The CDR3 DNA reads as TGCGCCAGCAGAGCTAGCGGGGGGCCTGATTTTACGCAGTATTTT. This gives the protein CASRASGGPDFTQYF.

The chain employs TRBV6-4 and TRBJ2-1; 7 nucleotides agree with TRBD1. Germline CDR1 is MRHNA and CDR2 is SNTAGT. Trimming cost V 3 bases and J 10 bases; bases outside gene matches: 12. The CDR3 sequence is 15 residues long. This CDR3 reads CASSEVGGQDGEQFF. CDR3 sequence (DNA): TGTGCCAGCAGTGAAGTAGGAGGACAGGATGGAGAGCAGTTCTTC.

This chain uses TRBV5-1 with TRBJ2-5, with TRBD2 matching 11 bases. V lost 5 bases, J lost 3 bases, and 3 bases stayed unmatched. The germline CDR1 and CDR2 sequences are SGHRS and YFSETQ. CDR3 length: 14 amino acids. The CDR3 coding sequence is TGCGCCAGCAGTCCGGGACTAGCGGAAGAGACCCAGTACTTC. This translates into CASSPGLAEETQYF.

This chain joins TRBV7-2 and TRBJ1-6; maybe TRBD1 (5 bases). The CDR3 is 16 amino acids. Trimming removed 1 base at V and 9 bases at J, with 16 bases between. Germline values: CDR1 SGHTA, CDR2 FQGNSA. The CDR3 loop reads CASSLERGTLVSPLHF. CDR3 sequence (DNA): TGTGCCAGCAGCTTAGAAAGGGGAACGTTAGTTTCACCCCTCCACTTT.

This clone was observed a handful of times. The chain employs TRBV30 and TRBJ2-6; 7 nucleotides agree with TRBD1. V lost 0 bases, J lost 0 bases, and 11 bases stayed unmatched. The CDR3 length is 19 residues. Germline V lookup: CDR1 GTSNPN, CDR2 SVGIG (reference sequence). The CDR3 protein is CAWSVPGQWLFSGANVLTF. Written as DNA, the CDR3 is TGTGCCTGGAGTGTCCCGGGACAGTGGCTTTTCTCTGGGGCCAACGTCCTGACTTTC.

This clone was counted between two and nine times. The chain uses TRBV6-5 and TRBJ2-1; 10 bases align to TRBD2. V shed 4 bases, J shed 3 bases, and the junction held 6 bases outside the gene matches. The CDR3 consists of 16 residues. CDR1 is MNHEY and CDR2 is SVGAGI in the germline V gene. The CDR3 DNA sequence: TGTGCCAGCAGTTCAGCGGGAGGGGTTCTCTACAATGAGCAGTTCTTC. Protein sequence: CASSSAGGVLYNEQFF.

V is TRBV5-4 and J is TRBJ1-1, with 7 bases lining up with TRBD1. J was trimmed by 4 bases and V by 4 bases; bases with no gene match: 10. Germline assignment: CDR1 SGHNT and CDR2 YYREEE (reference sequence). The CDR3 extends over 15 amino acids. The CDR3 DNA follows: TGTGCCAGCAGCGTAAAGACAGGGTACGTCACTGAAGCTTTCTTT. This gives the protein CASSVKTGYVTEAFF.

The rearrangement joins TRBV27 to TRBJ1-2; 10 positions agree with TRBD1. V shed 5 bases and J 9 bases; nucleotides not matched to a gene: 6. The CDR3 runs to 13 residues. Germline lookup yields CDR1 MNHEY and CDR2 SMNVEV (reference sequence). CDR3 in DNA: TGTGCCAGCAGTCGGGGACAGGGGAGGAGCTACACCTTC. This codes for CASSRGQGRSYTF.

The genes are TRBV2 and TRBJ2-7; no clear D. Trimming took off 4 bases at V and 4 bases at J, with 5 bases between the two ends. The germline CDR1 and CDR2 sequences are SNHLY and FYNNEI. The CDR3 totals 11 residues. CDR3 sequence (DNA): TGTGCCAGCAGTGGAGGTTACGAGCAGTACTTC. Amino acids: CASSGGYEQYF.

The chain joins TRBV7-6 to TRBJ1-3; weak D call: TRBD1 (6 bases). The length of the CDR3 is 16 residues. Trimming took off 1 base at V and 0 bases at J, with 10 bases between the two ends. The germline CDR1 and CDR2 sequences are SGHVS and FNYEAQ. The chain's CDR3 is CASSLDGRGSGNTIYF. As DNA, the CDR3 is TGTGCCAGCAGCTTAGACGGCAGGGGCTCTGGAAACACCATATATTTT.

CDR3 nucleotides: TGTGCCAGCACCATCACTGCGGGGGGGAGGTACAATGAGCAGTTCTTC. Its protein product is CASTITAGGRYNEQFF. J is TRBJ2-1 and V is TRBV28; TRBD2 agrees at 9 bases. This CDR3 is built from 16 residues. Unmatched junction bases numbered 11, after V lost 7 bases and J lost 4 bases. CDR1 MDHEN and CDR2 SYDVKM come from the germline V gene.

For the CDR3, the DNA is TGCGCCAGCAGCTTTTCGTTCACAGGTATCTCCCTGGCAGAAGCTTTCTTT. Protein sequence: CASSFSFTGISLAEAFF. The rearrangement joins TRBV5-1 to TRBJ1-1; weak D call: TRBD1 (5 bases). Germline V CDR1 and CDR2: SGHRS, YFSETQ. Trimming removed 2 bases at V and 8 bases at J, with 25 bases between. The CDR3 contains 17 residues.

V usage is TRBV28 and J usage is TRBJ1-2, with D possibly being TRBD1 (5 bases). Between the trimmed V and J ends, which lost 2 bases and 5 bases, there was a span of 15 bases. The CDR3 has 15 amino acids. Germline values: CDR1 MDHEN, CDR2 SYDVKM. CDR3 in DNA: TGTGCCAGCAGTTTAGGAGCAGGGCCCCAATATGGCTACACCTTC. Translation: CASSLGAGPQYGYTF.